The 31 T cell receptor beta chains in this list originate from one sample, sequenced in a study of control samples from healthy donors and cancer patients. Clones were read by immunoSEQ multiplex PCR, and TCRdb kept only the in-frame ones, dropping some. The sample holds 100,000 to 150,000 clones, approximately 89% seen once. Sequencing used blood. These receptors all stem from a man in his late teens or twenties in good health.

The CDR3 region has the DNA TGTGCCAGCAGCGCGCATGGACAGTCGCGGGAGACCCAGTACTTC. Translating gives CASSAHGQSRETQYF. The V gene is TRBV9, the J gene TRBJ2-5; tentative D call: TRBD1 (6 bases). Trimming shortened V by 3 bases and J by 5 bases, and 17 bases separated the two germline ends. The CDR3 covers 15 residues. Germline V gives CDR1 SGDLS, CDR2 YYNGEE.

V and J are TRBV7-9 and TRBJ2-1; D tentatively reads TRBD1 or TRBD2 (5 bases each). V shed 4 bases and J shed 4 bases, with 11 bases lying between them. The CDR3 totals 14 residues. Germline assignment: CDR1 SEHNR and CDR2 FQNEAQ (reference sequence). CDR3 coding DNA: TGTGCCAGCAGCTCTTGGGACGGGTACAATGAGCAGTTCTTC. This sequence encodes CASSSWDGYNEQFF.

The chain has TRBV7-6 and TRBJ1-2; D gene unclear. Germline values: CDR1 SGHVS, CDR2 FNYEAQ. V was shortened by 5 bases and J by 7 bases, with 20 bases between the two germline ends. The CDR3 covers 15 residues. CDR3 nucleotide sequence: TGTGCCAGCAGCCCATTGGGAGAATCCCTGGCTGGCTACACCTTC. Its protein is CASSPLGESLAGYTF.

The rearrangement uses TRBV12-2 and TRBJ2-7. TRBV12-2 has pseudogene status. The CDR3 sequence is 14 residues long. The CDR3 region is CASRLRVNTYEQYF. As DNA, the CDR3 is TGTGCAAGTCGCCTGCGAGTAAACACCTACGAGCAGTACTTC.

Comments on this clone: The same CDR3 also results from other DNA sequences found in this sample. This chain links TRBV5-1 with TRBJ1-5; a weak D match, TRBD1 (5 bases). CDR3 length equals 15 residues. V was pared by 0 bases and J by 0 bases, with 7 bases between. Germline loops: CDR1 SGHRS, CDR2 YFSETQ. The CDR3 loop is CASSLAGYSNQPQHF. CDR3 bases: TGCGCCAGCAGCTTGGCAGGGTATAGCAATCAGCCCCAGCATTTT.

V and J are TRBV30 and TRBJ2-7; maybe TRBD2 (6 bases). The CDR3 sequence is 11 residues long. Trimming removed 3 bases from V and 4 bases from J, with 7 bases in between. The germline V gene encodes CDR1 GTSNPN and CDR2 SVGIG (reference sequence). The CDR3 sequence is CAWRGGYEQYF. The CDR3 nucleotides read TGTGCCTGGAGAGGAGGGTACGAGCAGTACTTC.

The chain couples TRBV5-1 to TRBJ1-4, with 7 positions matching TRBD1. V lost 1 base to trimming and J lost 0 bases; unmatched junction nucleotides: 6. This CDR3 region has 17 residues. Germline V lookup: CDR1 SGHRS, CDR2 YFSETQ. The CDR3 sequence is CASSLLGTATTNEKLFF. Written as DNA, the CDR3 is TGCGCCAGCAGCTTGTTAGGGACAGCAACAACTAATGAAAAACTGTTTTTT.

This rearrangement joins TRBV20-1 to TRBJ2-7; TRBD1 matches 8 bases. The J segment lost 5 bases and the V segment lost 3 bases, leaving 6 bases of the junction unmatched. The length of the CDR3 is 13 residues. Germline V gives CDR1 DFQATT, CDR2 SNEGSKA (reference sequence). The CDR3 loop is CSASGRGLNEQYF. CDR3 DNA sequence: TGCAGTGCTAGTGGCAGGGGGCTCAACGAGCAGTACTTC.

The chain couples TRBV7-9 to TRBJ1-1, with D tentatively TRBD1 (5 bases). Germline CDR1 is SEHNR and CDR2 is FQNEAQ (reference sequence). CDR3 length: 14 amino acids. V lost 5 bases, J lost 1 base, and 11 bases lay in between. Here the CDR3 reads CASSPTAGNTEAFF. DNA for the CDR3: TGTGCCAGCAGCCCGACAGCGGGGAACACTGAAGCTTTCTTT.

This sequence joins TRBV12-5 and TRBJ2-7; the D gene could be TRBD1 or TRBD2 (6 bases each). V dropped 0 bases and J dropped 1 base, with 22 bases sitting between them. Per germline, CDR1 LGHNT and CDR2 FRNRAP. This CDR3 region has 19 residues. CDR3 sequence reads: CASGLVGFVRDTPSYEQYF. Here the CDR3 DNA reads TGTGCTAGTGGTTTGGTCGGTTTTGTGCGGGACACACCTTCCTACGAGCAGTACTTC. Combining the CDR3 with reference TRBV12-5 and TRBJ2-7 gives the whole variable domain DARVTQTPRHKVTEMGQEVTMRCQPILGHNTVFWYRQTMMQGLELLAYFRNRAPLDDSGMPKDRFSAEMPDATLATLKIQPSEPRDSAVYFCASGLVGFVRDTPSYEQYFGPGTRLTVT.

This clone has only a few counts. V and J are TRBV6-6 and TRBJ1-5; a possible D gene is TRBD1 (6 bases). The CDR3 has 15 amino acids. CDR1 MNHNY and CDR2 SVGAGI come from the germline V gene (reference sequence). Deletions cut 2 bases from V and 7 bases from J, with 15 bases between. The DNA for the CDR3 is TGTGCCAGCAGTTACACTGCCGGGGGGGGCCAGCCCCAGCATTTT. The encoded protein is CASSYTAGGGQPQHF.

The J gene is TRBJ2-1, the V gene TRBV9; D possibly corresponds to TRBD1 (6 bases). Trimming stripped 4 bases from V and 1 base from J, with 9 bases between. Germline CDR1 and CDR2: SGDLS and YYNGEE. The CDR3 consists of 14 residues. CDR3 sequence: CASSLGGSYNEQFF. In DNA form, the CDR3 reads TGTGCCAGCAGCCTAGGGGGATCCTACAATGAGCAGTTCTTC.

The chain has TRBV7-9 and TRBJ1-6; 8 nucleotides match TRBD1. Trimming removed 7 bases from V and 10 bases from J; junction bases left unmatched: 6. CDR1 is SEHNR and CDR2 is FQNEAQ in the germline V gene (reference sequence). This CDR3 is 13 amino acids long. CDR3: CASTRTGSSPLHF. The CDR3 DNA reads TGTGCCAGCACCCGGACAGGGAGCTCACCCCTCCACTTT.

The J gene is TRBJ1-1, the V gene TRBV6-5; possible D gene TRBD1, 6 bases. V was shortened by 6 bases and J by 0 bases, with 11 bases between the two germline ends. The germline V gene has CDR1 MNHEY and CDR2 SVGAGI. The CDR3 is 14 amino acids. Here the CDR3 DNA reads TGTGCCAGCAGCCGGGACACGATGAACACTGAAGCTTTCTTT. It encodes CASSRDTMNTEAFF.

This clone was observed a few times. The CDR3 region is CATSAAGYGYTF. The DNA for the CDR3 is TGTGCCACCAGCGCGGCGGGCTATGGCTACACCTTC. V and J are TRBV15 and TRBJ1-2; D is ambiguous. CDR3 size: 12 residues. Germline V gives CDR1 LNHNV, CDR2 YYDKDF (reference sequence). The V and J ends lost 5 bases and 4 bases respectively, with 8 bases between them.

The V call is TRBV4-1, the J call TRBJ2-5, with a tentative D call TRBD2 (5 bases). CDR3 length equals 13 residues. Germline values: CDR1 MGHRA, CDR2 YSYEKL. V was trimmed by 2 bases and J by 3 bases, leaving 7 bases between them. The CDR3 region is CASSQMGEETQYF. CDR3 in DNA: TGCGCCAGCAGCCAAATGGGAGAAGAGACCCAGTACTTC.

The chain couples TRBV28 to TRBJ2-7; 12 nucleotides line up with TRBD1. J was trimmed by 4 bases and V by 6 bases; bases with no gene match: 4. CDR1 and CDR2 (germline): MDHEN, SYDVKM. The CDR3 sequence is 14 residues long. Here the CDR3 reads CASSGTGGMYEQYF. The CDR3 nucleotides are TGTGCCAGCAGCGGGACAGGGGGCATGTACGAGCAGTACTTC.

This chain uses TRBV19 with TRBJ2-1; 8 bases match TRBD2. Germline CDR1 and CDR2: LNHDA and SQIVND (reference sequence). The CDR3 length is 17 residues. V shed 4 bases, J shed 6 bases, and the junction held 14 bases outside the gene matches. CDR3 region: CASSTPIAGTSSNEQFF. Written as DNA, the CDR3 is TGTGCCAGTAGTACACCCATAGCGGGGACTTCTAGCAATGAGCAGTTCTTC.

This clone was seen a few times. V is TRBV5-4 and J is TRBJ1-3; perhaps TRBD1 as D (6 bases). Trimming left V 0 bases short and J 0 bases short, with 10 bases between. The CDR3 extends over 16 amino acids. The germline V gene has CDR1 SGHNT and CDR2 YYREEE (reference sequence). The DNA for the CDR3 is TGTGCCAGCAGCTTGGGAACAGGGAGCTCTGGAAACACCATATATTTT. Translation gives CASSLGTGSSGNTIYF.

The chain joins TRBV5-1 to TRBJ1-1, with 7 nucleotides matching TRBD1. V dropped 0 bases and J dropped 7; count of bases not matched to a gene: 6. The CDR3 runs 14 residues. CDR1 and CDR2 (germline): SGHRS, YFSETQ. CDR3 amino acids: CASSLGGGLSEAFF. The CDR3 DNA reads as TGCGCCAGCAGCTTGGGAGGGGGCCTGAGTGAAGCTTTCTTT.

The chain recombines TRBV9 with TRBJ1-4, with a possible D match to TRBD1 (5 bases). V was cut by 3 bases and J by 3 bases, with 9 bases left in between. The germline gives CDR1 SGDLS, CDR2 YYNGEE. The CDR3 is 14 residues long. The CDR3 reads CASSDGAANEKLFF. The DNA of the CDR3 is TGTGCCAGCAGCGACGGGGCAGCTAATGAAAAACTGTTTTTT.

This clone was recorded only once. This chain joins TRBV23-1 and TRBJ1-2, with D unresolved. TRBV23-1 is classed as an ORF, of uncertain function. V gave up 3 bases and J gave up 0 bases, with 20 bases separating them. CDR3 length equals 18 residues. The CDR3 DNA follows: TGCGCCAGCAGTCAGTATCTCCGAAATCTGAGGCCTAACTATGGCTACACCTTC. Translated: CASSQYLRNLRPNYGYTF.

V and J are TRBV7-9 and TRBJ2-5; possibly TRBD2 for D (6 bases). The CDR3 runs to 15 residues. Trimming removed 0 bases from V and 3 bases from J, with 11 bases in between. CDR1 and CDR2 from the germline V gene are SEHNR and FQNEAQ (reference sequence). The CDR3 spells CASSLAVAGKETQYF. CDR3 in DNA: TGTGCCAGCAGCTTAGCCGTTGCGGGGAAAGAGACCCAGTACTTC.

The chain employs TRBV10-3 and TRBJ1-1, with a possible D match to TRBD1 (5 bases). Germline-derived CDR1 and CDR2 are ENHRY and SYGVKD. V shed 5 bases and J shed 1 base, with 8 bases lying between them. The CDR3 runs to 13 residues. CDR3 bases: TGTGCCATCAGTAACCAGGGGAACACTGAAGCTTTCTTT. This sequence encodes CAISNQGNTEAFF.

V gene TRBV7-2 combines with J gene TRBJ1-4; D call uncertain. This CDR3 region has 13 residues. CDR1 and CDR2 from the germline V gene are SGHTA and FQGNSA. Trimming removed 2 bases at V and 7 bases at J, with 8 bases between. For the CDR3, the DNA is TGTGCCAGCAGCTTATCAGGTTCTGAAAAACTGTTTTTT. As protein: CASSLSGSEKLFF.

V and J are TRBV4-1 and TRBJ1-1; perhaps TRBD1 as D (5 bases). Trimming shortened V by 4 bases and J by 5 bases, and 14 bases separated the two germline ends. The CDR3 is 14 amino acids. Germline V gene data show CDR1 as MGHRA and CDR2 as YSYEKL. CDR3 region: CASSLFVEGTEAFF. CDR3 nucleotides: TGCGCCAGCAGCCTTTTCGTCGAGGGGACTGAAGCTTTCTTT.

The genes are TRBV30 and TRBJ1-5, with 7 bases fitting TRBD1. V trimming: 3 bases; J trimming: 4 bases; junction bases outside the gene matches: 9. The CDR3 is 15 residues long. Per germline, CDR1 GTSNPN and CDR2 SVGIG (reference sequence). The CDR3 reads CAWSPLGTENQPQHF. CDR3 bases: TGTGCCTGGAGCCCACTTGGGACAGAGAATCAGCCCCAGCATTTT.

The chain carries TRBV14 and TRBJ1-5; D call uncertain. This CDR3 spans 13 amino acids. Germline-derived CDR1 and CDR2 are SGHDN and FVKESK. V was trimmed by 0 bases and J by 4 bases, leaving 4 bases between them. CDR3 in DNA: TGTGCCAGCAGCCAAGATATGAATCAGCCCCAGCATTTT. As protein: CASSQDMNQPQHF. The complete variable domain, with remaining parts taken from reference TRBV14 and TRBJ1-5, reads EAGVTQFPSHSVIEKGQTVTLRCDPISGHDNLYWYRRVMGKEIKFLLHFVKESKQDESGMPNNRFLAERTGGTYSTLKVQPAELEDSGVYFCASSQDMNQPQHFGDGTRLSIL.

This clone is a singleton in its sample. V is TRBV13 and J is TRBJ1-4; D is unresolved. This CDR3 has 16 residues. Germline-derived CDR1 and CDR2 are PRHDT and FYEKMQ (reference sequence). With 2 bases removed from V and 7 bases from J, the gap between germline ends came to 17 bases. The CDR3 here is CASSLKVLGGIEKLFF. The CDR3 bases are TGTGCCAGCAGCTTAAAAGTTTTGGGCGGGATTGAAAAACTGTTTTTT.

This clone was found once. CDR3 amino acids: CAISEAGEYSPLHF. The CDR3 bases are TGTGCCATCAGTGAGGCAGGGGAATATTCACCCCTCCACTTT. The rearrangement uses TRBV10-3 and TRBJ1-6; D possibly corresponds to TRBD1 (6 bases). Trimming removed 2 bases from V and 8 bases from J, with 10 bases in between. From germline, CDR1 is ENHRY and CDR2 SYGVKD. This CDR3 is built from 14 residues.

The chain joins TRBV19 to TRBJ2-7; possibly TRBD2 for D (5 bases). The germline V gene encodes CDR1 LNHDA and CDR2 SQIVND (reference sequence). V was cut by 4 bases and J by 2 bases, with 9 bases left in between. The CDR3 sequence is 13 residues long. The CDR3 nucleotides are TGTGCCAGTAGTACACCGGGAACCTACGAGCAGTACTTC. This codes for CASSTPGTYEQYF.